Listed below are T cell receptor beta chains from one sample, sequenced in a study of graft-versus-host responses after intestinal transplantation. Data came from immunoSEQ multiplex PCR; TCRdb stores just in-frame clones and leaves some out. This sample has tens of thousands of clones, with 94% found just once. The antigens for these receptors are not known. The sequenced sample was unstimulated CD4+ T cells sorted from spleen or lymph node cells, obtained before transplant. The receptor source for this set is a human donor who was the organ donor for an intestinal transplant. CDR3s include the opening cysteine and the closing phenylalanine or tryptophan. D genes are given only for firm matches. Size tells how often a clone was seen (once, few, many) or the class of an expanded clone, and some rows leave it out.

d_gene	abundance	v_gene	j_gene	CDR3nt	CDR3aa
TRBD2	.	TRBV6-1	TRBJ2-3	TGTGCCAGCAGTGATGGCAGAACAGGGACTAGCGGATTCACAGATACGCAGTATTTT	CASSDGRTGTSGFTDTQYF
TRBD1	.	TRBV6-5	TRBJ1-1	TGTGCCAGCAGTTACTTGACAGGGGGCGAAGCTTTCTTT	CASSYLTGGEAFF
.	.	TRBV7-6	TRBJ2-7	TGTGCCAGCAGCTTAAGGCCGGGGAACTACGAGCAGTACTTC	CASSLRPGNYEQYF
TRBD2	.	TRBV29-1	TRBJ2-3	TGCAGCGTAAGGCTGGGGGGGAGGATAGATACGCAGTATTTT	CSVRLGGRIDTQYF
.	once	TRBV10-3	TRBJ2-2	TGTGCCATCAGCGGGGACGGGGGCGGAATCACCGGGGAGCTGTTTTTT	CAISGDGGGITGELFF
.	.	TRBV28	TRBJ2-1	TGTGCCAGCAGTTCCCGTGGATTCAAGGGGAGCTCCTACAATGAGCAGTTCTTC	CASSSRGFKGSSYNEQFF
.	.	TRBV7-7	TRBJ2-2	TGTGCCAGCAGCGGTCGGTGGGACACCGGGGAGCTGTTTTTT	CASSGRWDTGELFF
TRBD1	.	TRBV5-4	TRBJ1-4	TGTGCCAGCAGCGAGGGACAGGAAAGAAAACTGTTTTTT	CASSEGQERKLFF
.	.	TRBV28	TRBJ1-2	TGTGCCAGCAGCTCCCGGGGGGGCAGCTATGGCTACACCTTC	CASSSRGGSYGYTF
TRBD1	.	TRBV18	TRBJ2-3	TGTGCCAGCTCACCAACCCGGGACAGGGGGGCGGATACGCAGTATTTT	CASSPTRDRGADTQYF
.	.	TRBV19	TRBJ1-1	TGTGCCAGTAGTATTTTTAGGGGGGGGCGAGCTGAAGCTTTCTTT	CASSIFRGGRAEAFF
.	.	TRBV4-1	TRBJ1-4	TGCGCCAGCAGCCAAGTAATAAAGGAAAAACTGTTTTTT	CASSQVIKEKLFF
.	once	TRBV12-2	TRBJ2-5	TGTGCAAGTCGACTGTACCAAGAGACCCAGTACTTC	CASRLYQETQYF
TRBD1	.	TRBV10-3	TRBJ1-1	TGTGCCATCAGGGAGGGACAGGGGGCGCAAGCTTTCTTT	CAIREGQGAQAFF
.	.	TRBV19	TRBJ1-1	TGTGCCAGTAGAGTTTCGAGGGAAAGGGAAGCTTTCTTT	CASRVSREREAFF
TRBD1	.	TRBV6-1	TRBJ1-2	TGTGCCAGCAGCCGACTTGGACAGGTCCTCTATGGCTACACCTTC	CASSRLGQVLYGYTF
.	.	TRBV5-1	TRBJ1-3	TGCGCCAGCGGCAGGGGTTCTGGAAACACCATATATTTT	CASGRGSGNTIYF
TRBD1	.	TRBV7-2	TRBJ1-1	TGTGCCAGCAGCTTACTTGCAGGGGGCGTCGGAAACACTGAAGCTTTCTTT	CASSLLAGGVGNTEAFF
.	.	TRBV6-1	TRBJ2-5	TGTGCCAGCAGTCGGGACTTTCAAGAGACCCAGTACTTC	CASSRDFQETQYF
TRBD2	.	TRBV9	TRBJ2-5	TGTGCCAGCAGCCCAGGACTAGCGGGGGAAGAGACCCAGTACTTC	CASSPGLAGEETQYF
.	few	TRBV28	TRBJ1-3	TGTGCCAGCAGTTTACCGAACTCTGGAAACACCATATATTTT	CASSLPNSGNTIYF
TRBD1	.	TRBV6-5	TRBJ1-5	TGTGCCAGCAGATCGGACAGGGGCAATCAGCCCCAGCATTTT	CASRSDRGNQPQHF
.	.	TRBV28	TRBJ2-3	TGTGCCAGCAGCTCCGGGTCTTCCAGAGATACGCAGTATTTT	CASSSGSSRDTQYF
TRBD2	.	TRBV18	TRBJ2-3	TGTGCCAGCTCAACACGCGGGACTAGCGCCACAGATACGCAGTATTTT	CASSTRGTSATDTQYF
.	.	TRBV27	TRBJ2-3	TGTGCCAGCAGCCAATCCCGCCTAAGCACAGATACGCAGTATTTT	CASSQSRLSTDTQYF
.	.	TRBV28	TRBJ2-1	TGTGCCAGCAGCCCGAGGGACAACAATGAGCAGTTCTTC	CASSPRDNNEQFF
.	.	TRBV7-3	TRBJ2-5	TGTGCCAGCAGTTCCCGCAATTTTGAGACCCAGTACTTC	CASSSRNFETQYF
.	.	TRBV19	TRBJ1-6	TGTGCCAGTAGTATCAAGTACAGGGATTCACCCCTCCACTTT	CASSIKYRDSPLHF
.	.	TRBV10-3	TRBJ1-1	TGTGCCATCAGTGAGTCGTTCGGGTTGGGCACTGAAGCTTTCTTT	CAISESFGLGTEAFF
TRBD1	.	TRBV5-1	TRBJ2-7	TGCGCCAGCAGCTTGGGGACAGGGGGGAGGCTCTACGAGCAGTACTTC	CASSLGTGGRLYEQYF
TRBD1	.	TRBV6-1	TRBJ2-1	TGTGCCAGCAGTGAAAGTCAGGGGGTATTCAATGAGCAGTTCTTC	CASSESQGVFNEQFF